The 20 T cell receptor beta chains below all came from one sample that was sequenced in a study of blood T cell repertoires in COVID-19. The method was immunoSEQ multiplex PCR; TCRdb's version includes in-frame clones alone and lacks a portion of them. The sample holds approximately 140,000 clones, roughly four fifths seen once. The sequenced sample consisted of PBMCs or T cells enriched from blood (not recorded which). These receptors all stem from a woman aged 45-65 years with acute COVID-19.

The V gene is TRBV6-1, the J gene TRBJ1-1, with 9 bases that match TRBD1. The trim removed 4 bases at V and 3 bases at J, leaving 9 bases unmatched. CDR1 MNHNS and CDR2 SASEGT come from the germline V gene. The CDR3 has 16 residues. CDR3: CASSGNRGLGDTEAFF. CDR3 DNA sequence: TGTGCCAGCAGTGGGAACAGGGGGCTTGGGGACACTGAAGCTTTCTTT.

The rearrangement uses TRBV6-5 and TRBJ1-1; possible D gene TRBD1, 6 bases. The CDR3 is made up of 13 amino acids. Trimming left V 6 bases short and J 0 bases short, with 8 bases between. Per the germline V gene, CDR1 is MNHEY and CDR2 is SVGAGI. The CDR3 DNA reads TGTGCCAGCAGACGGACAGTGAACACTGAAGCTTTCTTT. This codes for CASRRTVNTEAFF.

The rearrangement uses TRBV5-1 and TRBJ2-3, with TRBD2 matching 11 bases. CDR1 is SGHRS, CDR2 YFSETQ, per germline. The V gene end was trimmed by 5 bases and the J gene end by 2 bases; junction bases not matched to a gene: 7. The CDR3 totals 16 residues. CDR3 in amino acids: CASSSGTSGDTDTQYF. The CDR3 bases are TGCGCCAGCAGTTCAGGGACTAGCGGTGACACAGATACGCAGTATTTT. The whole variable domain, filled in from reference TRBV5-1 and TRBJ2-3, reads KAGVTQTPRYLIKTRGQQVTLSCSPISGHRSVSWYQQTPGQGLQFLFEYFSETQRNKGNFPGRFSGRQFSNSRSEMNVSTLELGDSALYLCASSSGTSGDTDTQYFGPGTRLTVL.

The chain is built from TRBV9 and TRBJ2-1, with 9 nucleotides matching TRBD2. The germline V gene encodes CDR1 SGDLS and CDR2 YYNGEE. The CDR3 runs 16 residues. Trimming took 3 bases from V and 9 from J; bases not matched to a gene: 13. DNA for the CDR3: TGTGCCAGCAGCGACCCTTCTGCGGGAGGGCAGGGTGAGCAGTTCTTC. Translation: CASSDPSAGGQGEQFF. The full variable domain, in which reference TRBV9 and TRBJ2-1 provide the parts outside the CDR3, is DSGVTQTPKHLITATGQRVTLRCSPRSGDLSVYWYQQSLDQGLQFLIQYYNGEERAKGNILERFSAQQFPDLHSELNLSSLELGDSALYFCASSDPSAGGQGEQFFGPGTRLTVL.

This clone was observed a handful of times. The chain joins TRBV15 to TRBJ2-1, with 8 bases aligning to TRBD1. This CDR3 contains 15 residues. V was clipped by 4 bases and J by 6 bases; unmatched bases: 8. Germline CDR1 LNHNV, CDR2 YYDKDF (reference sequence). CDR3 sequence (DNA): TGTGCCACCAGCACTAGAGGAACAGGGGGCAATGAGCAGTTCTTC. Its protein is CATSTRGTGGNEQFF.

The V gene is TRBV7-3, the J gene TRBJ2-3; TRBD2 might be the D (6 bases). Trimming left V 5 bases short and J 6 bases short, with 9 bases between. The germline V gene encodes CDR1 SGHTA and CDR2 FQGTGA. The CDR3 is 12 residues long. In DNA, the CDR3 is TGTGCCAGCAGCCCTGGGAGGGATACGCAGTATTTT. It translates to CASSPGRDTQYF.

The chain uses TRBV9 and TRBJ2-7; TRBD2 matches 9 bases. V dropped 0 bases and J dropped 6; count of bases not matched to a gene: 10. The CDR3 has 16 amino acids. In germline, CDR1 is SGDLS, CDR2 YYNGEE. CDR3 in DNA: TGTGCCAGCAGCGTAGACAGCGGGAGGAAACTGAGCGAGCAGTACTTC. Its protein product is CASSVDSGRKLSEQYF.

This chain links TRBV3-1 (or the pseudogene TRBV3-2) with TRBJ1-4, with D hard to call. V was cut by 0 bases and J by 7 bases, with 18 bases left in between. CDR3 size: 17 residues. Germline-derived CDR1 and CDR2 are LGHDT and YNNKEL (reference sequence). CDR3 loop: CASSQDPSHPGGEKLFF. CDR3 nucleotides: TGTGCCAGCAGCCAAGACCCCTCACACCCTGGAGGTGAAAAACTGTTTTTT.

The V and J genes are TRBV24-1 and TRBJ1-1; D unresolved. V was clipped by 4 bases and J by 5 bases, with 10 bases between them. Per the germline V gene, CDR1 is KGHDR and CDR2 is SFDVKD. The CDR3 length is 13 residues. The CDR3 DNA follows: TGTGCCACCAGTGACCCCACTAGTACTGAAGCTTTCTTT. It specifies CATSDPTSTEAFF.

V is TRBV27 and J is TRBJ2-5, with 10 positions matching TRBD1. With 1 base clipped from V and 4 bases from J, the junction kept 3 bases outside the gene matches. Germline values: CDR1 MNHEY, CDR2 SMNVEV (reference sequence). CDR3 length: 15 residues. The CDR3 here is CASSLLGDRGETQYF. Here the CDR3 DNA reads TGTGCCAGCAGTTTATTAGGGGACAGGGGAGAGACCCAGTACTTC.

This clone has only a few counts. The chain combines TRBV6-5 with TRBJ1-2, with 7 bases aligning to TRBD1. The V gene end was trimmed by 7 bases and the J gene end by 7 bases; junction bases not matched to a gene: 9. The CDR3 contains 13 residues. Per the germline V gene, CDR1 is MNHEY and CDR2 is SVGAGI. DNA for the CDR3: TGTGCCAGCAACACAGGGGAAGGTAGTGGCTACACCTTC. Its protein product is CASNTGEGSGYTF.

A single count supports this clone. The chain uses TRBV6-5 and TRBJ1-5, with unresolved D. Trimming pared 4 bases from V and 0 bases from J, leaving 7 bases between. CDR3 size: 14 residues. Germline assignment: CDR1 MNHEY and CDR2 SVGAGI. DNA for the CDR3: TGTGCCAGCAGTTCCGCAGATAGCAATCAGCCCCAGCATTTT. The encoded protein is CASSSADSNQPQHF.

The chain's CDR3 is CASSLFEGLFGYTF. DNA for the CDR3: TGTGCCAGCAGCCTCTTCGAGGGATTGTTTGGCTACACCTTC. This sequence joins TRBV7-2 and TRBJ1-2, with D unresolved. The V and J ends lost 5 bases and 7 bases respectively, with 17 bases between them. The CDR3 consists of 14 residues. Germline V gene data show CDR1 as SGHTA and CDR2 as FQGNSA. The full variable domain, completed using reference TRBV7-2 and TRBJ1-2, is GAGVSQSPSNKVTEKGKDVELRCDPISGHTALYWYRQSLGQGLEFLIYFQGNSAPDKSGLPSDRFSAERTGGSVSTLTIQRTQQEDSAVYLCASSLFEGLFGYTFGSGTRLTVV.

V and J are TRBV19 and TRBJ1-2, with TRBD1 as a possible D gene (5 bases). Per the germline V gene, CDR1 is LNHDA and CDR2 is SQIVND (reference sequence). The CDR3 contains 12 residues. Trimming stripped 6 bases from V and 4 bases from J, with 9 bases between. The CDR3 reads CASSSQGYGYTF. The CDR3 DNA reads as TGTGCCAGTAGCTCGCAGGGCTATGGCTACACCTTC.

The rearrangement joins TRBV7-9 to TRBJ2-2, with TRBD2 matching 9 bases. Germline loops: CDR1 SEHNR, CDR2 FQNEAQ (reference sequence). With V trimmed by 3 bases and J by 6 bases, 5 bases remained unmatched. There are 15 residues in the CDR3. The CDR3, as DNA: TGTGCCAGCAGCTTCGGTAGCGGGAGATCCGGGGAGCTGTTTTTT. The encoded protein is CASSFGSGRSGELFF.

V gene TRBV9 combines with J gene TRBJ2-4; 7 nucleotides align to TRBD2. Trimming removed 7 bases from V and 4 bases from J; junction bases left unmatched: 11. CDR1 is SGDLS and CDR2 is YYNGEE in the germline V gene. The CDR3 runs to 15 residues. This CDR3 is CASSIGGGPKNIQYF. CDR3 coding DNA: TGTGCCAGCTCCATCGGCGGGGGACCGAAAAACATTCAGTACTTC.

The V and J genes are TRBV30 and TRBJ1-5; no clear D gene. V was trimmed by 0 bases and J by 3 bases, leaving 9 bases between them. This CDR3 is built from 14 residues. CDR1 and CDR2 from the germline V gene are GTSNPN and SVGIG (reference sequence). CDR3 nucleotides: TGTGCCTGGAGTGTACTGGAGCTCAATCAGCCCCAGCATTTT. Encoded protein: CAWSVLELNQPQHF.

This chain uses TRBV5-1 with TRBJ2-7; D might be TRBD1 (6 bases). Per the germline V gene, CDR1 is SGHRS and CDR2 is YFSETQ. V lost 0 bases, J lost 3 bases, and 10 bases lay in between. This CDR3 spans 14 amino acids. CDR3 in DNA: TGCGCCAGCAGCTTGGCCCACAGGGACTACGAGCAGTACTTC. Translating it yields CASSLAHRDYEQYF.

The chain combines TRBV7-9 with TRBJ2-7; D call uncertain. V lost 6 bases and J 6 bases, leaving 15 bases between the germline ends. There are 13 residues in the CDR3. From germline, CDR1 is SEHNR and CDR2 FQNEAQ (reference sequence). CDR3 residues: CASSPCPGCEQYF. The CDR3 nucleotides are TGTGCCAGCAGTCCCTGTCCGGGTTGCGAGCAGTACTTC.

This clone was counted once. The chain combines TRBV6-6 with TRBJ1-6; D perhaps matches TRBD1 (6 bases). This CDR3 region has 16 residues. Germline-derived CDR1 and CDR2 are MNHNY and SVGAGI (reference sequence). V shed 5 bases and J shed 0 bases, with 11 bases lying between them. CDR3 protein: CASSPTGSSYNSPLHF. CDR3 nucleotide sequence: TGTGCCAGCAGTCCTACAGGGAGCTCCTATAATTCACCCCTCCACTTT.